The subject of this entry is one TCR beta chain. Which antigen it targets is not known. No much larger clone is present one base from it, and per-base qualities are unavailable. Using the deep immunoSEQ assay, multiplex PCR amplified TCR CDR3 regions from genomic DNA. Extracted genomic DNA from each cell subset was spread evenly across all wells of several immunoSEQ 96-well plates, with each plate serving as a replicate. For sorted subsets, around 200 ng genomic DNA, equal to some 30,000 T cell genomes, was loaded into each replicate PCR. Purified libraries were quantified with a Qubit 3.0 fluorometer, sized on a Bioanalyzer 2100, and re-quantified with the KAPA Library Quantification kit. Every immunoSEQ 96-well plate was sequenced on a dedicated single-read 150-cycle Illumina NextSeq 550 flow cell. On the authors' methods: Because only junctional sequences without quality scores were contained in the immunoSEQ output, filtering matching that applied to full-length reads could not be performed. To assign V/J genes and CDR3, sequences were annotated using PyIR, a Python wrapper for IgBLAST v1.9, with IMGT germline references. Reads were filtered out if the reads had weak V/J assignments (E-value above 1e-6), no CDR3, stop codons, out-of-frame junctions, or ambiguous translated residues. V3J clonotypes were defined as sequences sharing the same inferred V gene, J gene, and CDR3 amino acid sequence. The percentage overlap between two repertoires was calculated by dividing the number of shared unique clonotypes by the size of the smaller repertoire. Repertoire richness was assessed with RTK rarefaction, the Chao1 estimator, and Recon v2.1 estimates of unobserved clonotypes. Generation probabilities for all TCRbeta clonotypes obtained by the gDNA method from four donors were computed using OLGA. TCRdb holds this immuneACCESS table with in-frame rearrangements only. Some clones are missing; in checked studies, unresolved V genes explain under half, and the rest has no known cause. D and trimming come from the DNA, and the V and J calls and clone size come from that table. A total of some 2,000,000 clones appear in this sample, nearly 97% of them only once. Clones ranked in the top ten supply roughly 0.13% of the sample.

This record comes from a study of shared clonotypes between healthy human individuals (dated by TCRdb to about 2020). Regarding the study in general: The cohort comprised a couple of women and a few men aged 18 to 49 years. For each donor, three plates each were used for CD4 naive and CD4 memory, two plates were used for CD8 naive, and one plate was used for CD8 memory. To increase sequencing depth and limit assay-specific biases, different laboratories used diverse techniques to prepare libraries and sequence TCR repertoires. Per donor, leukapheresis produced somewhere between about 0.8 and 9.5 billion PBMCs. To estimate repertoire size and how much clonotypes are shared between individuals, the study performed deep sequencing of blood TCR repertoires from 4 to 6 healthy adults.

The donors were healthy, HIV-negative adults who had no recently reported acute infections or vaccinations. Every donor was a Caucasian adult residing in Nashville, Tennessee, USA. Magnetic negative selection was used to enrich CD4+ T cells, after which naive cells were positively selected on CD45RA and the negative fraction became the memory subset. Blood was obtained by leukapheresis, after which PBMCs were separated by Ficoll-Histopaque density gradient centrifugation and cryopreserved in liquid nitrogen vapor phase. Purity and quantity of every magnetically sorted T cell population were checked by analytical flow cytometry. Genomic DNA was isolated from every sorted fraction and measured by UV absorbance on a Nanodrop 2000c. General study outcomes and caveats: Because the study included a small number of donors, the genetic and exposure-history diversity represented was limited. Only blood was sampled, and tissue TCR repertoires likely differ from those in blood. Rarefaction of sorted-subset datasets indicated incomplete sequencing despite the large sequencing depth. Pairwise subsampling led to the expectation that sequencing depth would affect the degree of clonotype sharing among donors. Estimated clonotype richness was generally larger for naive than for memory subsets. Around 5.4% of naive CD4, 3.5% of naive CD8, around 2.3% of memory CD4, and about 0.4% of memory CD8 clonotypes were shared across several donors. Compared with non-shared clonotypes, the clonotypes found in all four sorted-subset donors had higher generation probabilities.

Inclusive of the bounding cysteine and phenylalanine, the CDR3 is 15 residues long. Left in the record is the CDR3 DNA by itself, 45 bases read in frame from the first base. Cut back by 6 bases and 4 bases, the V and J ends lie 14 bases apart. Per the germline V gene, SGHRS is the CDR1 and YFSETQ is the CDR2. This clonotype originated in a man aged 18 to 30 in good health. The rearranged chain carries TRBV5-1 and TRBJ1-6, with an unclear D gene assignment. The specimen sequenced was naive CD4+ T cells sorted from blood. In the paper's terms, the cell subset or site label means: CD45RA+ positively selected. CDR3 region: CASTGSSNYNSPLHF. The sequence in DNA is TGCGCCAGCACTGGGTCCTCGAATTATAATTCACCCCTCCACTTT.